The T cell receptor beta chain under discussion was sequenced for a study of blood T cells in healthy people across ages. For the second PCR, which ran for roughly 7 to 11 cycles, a sample-barcoded 5' primer and a J-beta primer mix were used. In TCRdb, the 5' RACE reads were re-called with MiXCR into one record per CDR3 protein. The sample lists approximately 830,000 distinct CDR3 sequences, around 62% occurring once. V dropped 3 bases and J dropped 4; count of bases not matched to a gene: 6. The germline V gene encodes CDR1 DFQATT and CDR2 SNEGSKA (reference sequence). The CDR3 is made up of 15 amino acids.

Sequenced input: blood. This clonotype was sampled from a man aged 25-40 years in good health. The chain joins TRBV20-1 to TRBJ2-3, with TRBD2 matching over 11 bases. CDR3 amino acids: CSASRLAGRADTQYF. The CDR3 DNA reads as TGCAGTGCTAGCCGACTAGCGGGGAGGGCAGATACGCAGTATTTT.